Listed below are T cell receptor beta chains from one sample, sequenced in a study of cytomegalovirus exposure and HLA in healthy donors. TCRdb's copy holds only in-frame clones and misses some; the assay was immunoSEQ multiplex PCR. The sample carries about 160,000 clones, around 69% recorded once. The sample taken for sequencing was PBMCs. The receptors stem from a man aged 55 to 70 in good health and CMV-seronegative. Each CDR3 is given with its conserved first and last residue. Each record gives: D gene, V gene, J gene, clone size, CDR3 DNA, CDR3 protein. The D gene is left open where the match is weak. For some rows the clone size is stated as once, few or many, or as a class when expanded; others skip it.

-	TRBV4-1	TRBJ2-1	few	TGCGCCAGCAGCCAACCCGGGAGCTACAATGAGCAGTTCTTC	CASSQPGSYNEQFF
TRBD1	TRBV28	TRBJ2-1	-	TGTGCCAGCAGCCGGACAGGGAATGAGCAGTTCTTC	CASSRTGNEQFF
TRBD1	TRBV9	TRBJ2-7	-	TGTGCCAGCAGCGTCGAGGGACAGGGGGCGGTCGAGCAGTACTTC	CASSVEGQGAVEQYF
-	TRBV19	TRBJ2-6	-	TGTGCCAGTAGTGAACAGGGTTTTGGGGCCAACGTCCTGACTTTC	CASSEQGFGANVLTF
-	TRBV5-1	TRBJ2-7	-	TGCGCCAGCAGCTTGGCGGGAGCGGGTTACGAGCAGTACTTC	CASSLAGAGYEQYF
-	TRBV9	TRBJ1-2	-	TGTGCCAGCAGCGCGAGGCATGAGGCCTATGGCTACACCTTC	CASSARHEAYGYTF
-	TRBV14	TRBJ1-2	-	TGTGCCAGCAGCCAGGGGGGATATAACTATGGCTACACCTTC	CASSQGGYNYGYTF
TRBD2	TRBV11-2	TRBJ2-3	-	TGTGCCAGCAGCTTAAGGCTAGCGGGGGTTTCCACAGATACGCAGTATTTT	CASSLRLAGVSTDTQYF
TRBD2	TRBV2	TRBJ2-7	once	TGTGCCAGCAATCTAGCGGGAGTGGCGTACGAGCAGTACTTC	CASNLAGVAYEQYF
TRBD1	TRBV7-2	TRBJ1-1	-	TGTGCCAGCAGCTTAAGGGGGCAGGGGGGAAACACTGAAGCTTTCTTT	CASSLRGQGGNTEAFF